These 3 T cell receptor beta chains were sequenced from one sample in a study of shared clonotypes between healthy human individuals. TCRdb's copy holds only in-frame clones and misses some; the assay was immunoSEQ multiplex PCR. The table includes about 730,000 clones, approximately 72% detected once. The sample was memory CD4+ T cells sorted from blood. Subset noted: CD45RA-negative fraction. These receptors all stem from a woman aged 25 to 39 in good health.

This clone was counted many times. The V and J genes are TRBV6-5 and TRBJ2-7; D is uncertain. Looked up from germline, CDR1 is MNHEY and CDR2 is SVGAGI. Trimming took 6 bases from V and 6 from J, leaving 15 bases between them. There are 13 residues in the CDR3. CDR3 in amino acids: CASRLDLAREQYF. CDR3 sequence (DNA): TGTGCCAGCAGGCTGGACCTGGCCCGCGAGCAGTACTTC.

The V call is TRBV5-1, the J call TRBJ1-2; 9 positions match TRBD1. Trimming cost V 6 bases and J 8 bases; bases outside gene matches: 8. The germline V gene encodes CDR1 SGHRS and CDR2 YFSETQ. The length of the CDR3 is 13 residues. Here the CDR3 DNA reads TGCGCCAGCAACAAGGACAGGGGAGGCGGCTACACCTTC. It yields the protein CASNKDRGGGYTF.

The chain has TRBV27 and TRBJ2-7, with 10 bases aligning to TRBD2. V was clipped by 5 bases and J by 7 bases; unmatched bases: 11. Germline-derived CDR1 and CDR2 are MNHEY and SMNVEV (reference sequence). CDR3 length equals 15 residues. The CDR3 DNA reads as TGTGCCAGCAGTACCCCTAGCGGGAGTGAAGGGGAGCAGTACTTC. Its translation is CASSTPSGSEGEQYF.